The 32 T cell receptor beta chains in this list originate from one sample, sequenced in a study of blood T cell repertoires in COVID-19. TCRdb's copy holds only in-frame clones and misses some; the assay was immunoSEQ multiplex PCR. The sample comprises approximately 90,000 clones, about 85% of which are singletons, and roughly 12% rests with the top ten. Sequencing input: peripheral blood. The source of these receptors is a human donor in a cohort sampled during active COVID-19.

The chain has TRBV2 and TRBJ1-6; 7 positions match TRBD1. This CDR3 region has 13 residues. The germline gives CDR1 SNHLY, CDR2 FYNNEI. With V trimmed by 8 bases and J by 7 bases, 5 bases remained unmatched. Here the CDR3 DNA reads TGTGCCAGCTTGGGACAGAAAAATTCACCCCTCCACTTT. Translating it yields CASLGQKNSPLHF.

The chain links TRBV11-1 to TRBJ2-1; possibly TRBD2 for D (5 bases). This CDR3 has 13 amino acids. V gave up 5 bases and J gave up 8 bases, with 13 bases separating them. Germline values: CDR1 SGHAT, CDR2 FQDESV (reference sequence). The DNA for the CDR3 is TGTGCCAGCAGCCCGGGCGTGGACTATGAGCAGTTCTTC. Translating it yields CASSPGVDYEQFF.

The J gene is TRBJ1-5, the V gene TRBV15; D is uncertain. The V gene's germline CDR1 is LNHNV and CDR2 YYDKDF (reference sequence). The CDR3 has 12 residues. V lost 1 base and J 7 bases, leaving 5 bases between the germline ends. CDR3 nucleotide sequence: TGTGCCACCAGCAGAGTGGGCCAGCCCCAGCATTTT. This encodes CATSRVGQPQHF.

The chain links TRBV21-1 to TRBJ1-6; no check of the table's D call, TRBD1, against the DNA was made. TRBV21-1 is described as a pseudogene. CDR3 length equals 17 residues. The chain's CDR3 is CASSFWTREVDNSPLHF. The CDR3, as DNA: TGTGCCAGCAGCTTTTGGACCAGGGAAGTAGATAATTCACCCCTCCACTTT.

This clone was seen more than once but under ten times. The J gene is TRBJ1-5, the V gene TRBV28; 8 bases fit TRBD1. This CDR3 has 15 amino acids. V gave up 5 bases and J gave up 6 bases; unmatched junction bases: 9. Germline assignment: CDR1 MDHEN and CDR2 SYDVKM. The CDR3 spells CASSLGQVFGQPQHF. In DNA, the CDR3 is TGTGCCAGCAGTCTGGGACAGGTATTCGGTCAGCCCCAGCATTTT.

The gene calls are TRBV7-8 and TRBJ1-5, with 9 bases lining up with TRBD1. The CDR3 extends over 14 amino acids. Germline assignment: CDR1 SGHVS and CDR2 FQNEAQ. J was trimmed by 7 bases and V by 5 bases; bases with no gene match: 6. CDR3 sequence (DNA): TGTGCCAGCAGCGCATACAGGGGGCGACAGCCCCAGCATTTT. Translating gives CASSAYRGRQPQHF.

The rearrangement joins TRBV2 to TRBJ2-7; TRBD2 matches 10 bases. The CDR3 runs 14 residues. In germline, CDR1 is SNHLY, CDR2 FYNNEI. The ends lost 8 bases at V and 4 bases at J; junction bases unmatched: 8. The CDR3 sequence is CASVLAGAPYEQYF. Here the CDR3 DNA reads TGTGCCAGCGTCCTAGCGGGAGCCCCTTACGAGCAGTACTTC.

This chain joins TRBV7-2 and TRBJ2-5; possibly TRBD2 for D (6 bases). CDR1 is SGHTA and CDR2 is FQGNSA in the germline V gene. CDR3 size: 13 residues. Trimming pared 6 bases from V and 5 bases from J, leaving 13 bases between. The CDR3 loop reads CASSSGVGETQYF. The CDR3 nucleotides read TGTGCCAGCAGTTCGGGGGTGGGTGAGACCCAGTACTTC.

In DNA, the CDR3 is TGTGCCAGCAGCCCCGGGGGGGCTACAGATACGCAGTATTTT. Translating it yields CASSPGGATDTQYF. The genes are TRBV7-3 and TRBJ2-3; 8 bases agree with TRBD2. V trimming: 5 bases; J trimming: 3 bases; junction bases outside the gene matches: 4. The CDR3 contains 14 residues. Germline CDR1 and CDR2: SGHTA and FQGTGA.

This clone came up once. The J gene is TRBJ1-4, the V gene TRBV3-1 (or the pseudogene TRBV3-2); TRBD1 matches at 8 bases. V lost 6 bases to trimming and J lost 7 bases; unmatched junction nucleotides: 7. Per the germline V gene, CDR1 is LGHDT and CDR2 is YNNKEL (reference sequence). The CDR3 is 14 amino acids. The CDR3 here is CASSHRGMSEKLFF. Written as DNA, the CDR3 is TGTGCCAGCAGTCACAGGGGGATGAGTGAAAAACTGTTTTTT.

This clone has only a few counts. Other DNA sequences of this sample code for an identical CDR3. This chain links TRBV2 with TRBJ2-7, with a weak D call TRBD1 (5 bases). With 8 bases removed from V and 4 bases from J, the gap between germline ends came to 9 bases. The length of the CDR3 is 11 residues. Germline lookup yields CDR1 SNHLY and CDR2 FYNNEI. The CDR3 loop reads CASSPGYEQYF. In DNA, the CDR3 is TGTGCCAGCTCTCCAGGGTACGAGCAGTACTTC.

The chain uses TRBV11-2 and TRBJ1-1; unclear D gene. CDR3 size: 13 residues. The germline V gene has CDR1 SGHAT and CDR2 FQNNGV. Trimming stripped 3 bases from V and 1 base from J, with 6 bases between. CDR3 loop: CASSFPRNTEAFF. In DNA form, the CDR3 reads TGTGCCAGCAGCTTCCCCCGGAACACTGAAGCTTTCTTT.

This sequence joins TRBV18 and TRBJ2-2; unclear D gene. V was clipped by 3 bases and J by 5 bases, with 19 bases between them. The CDR3 consists of 17 residues. CDR1 KGHSH and CDR2 LQKENI come from the germline V gene. The CDR3 bases are TGTGCCAGCTCACCTCAACCACATCACCCCGGGACCGGGGAGCTGTTTTTT. It translates to CASSPQPHHPGTGELFF.

The chain combines TRBV29-1 with TRBJ2-5; D call uncertain. The CDR3 loop spans 13 amino acids. V shed 4 bases and J shed 2 bases, with 11 bases lying between them. Germline CDR1 and CDR2: SQVTM and ANQGSEA. The CDR3 DNA reads as TGCAGCGTTGCTGGGCTGAAACAAGAGACCCAGTACTTC. Protein: CSVAGLKQETQYF.

The rearrangement uses TRBV30 and TRBJ1-1, with a weak D call TRBD1 (5 bases). The germline V gene has CDR1 GTSNPN and CDR2 SVGIG (reference sequence). V gave up 3 bases and J gave up 6 bases, with 14 bases separating them. The CDR3 is made up of 13 amino acids. DNA of the CDR3: TGTGCCTGGAGCCCACCGTGGGGCGCTGAAGCTTTCTTT. This sequence encodes CAWSPPWGAEAFF.

The genes are TRBV29-1 and TRBJ2-3, with D possibly being TRBD2 (6 bases). CDR1 is SQVTM, CDR2 ANQGSEA, per germline. This CDR3 contains 14 residues. V was trimmed by 7 bases and J by 0 bases, leaving 14 bases between them. For the CDR3, the DNA is TGCAGCGCAACGACTGGGGGGAGCACAGATACGCAGTATTTT. Translation gives CSATTGGSTDTQYF.

This chain connects TRBV5-1 to TRBJ2-2; 9 bases are a match to TRBD1. The CDR3 runs to 16 residues. Trimming took 3 bases from V and 6 from J; bases not matched to a gene: 9. The V gene's germline CDR1 is SGHRS and CDR2 YFSETQ. CDR3 loop: CASSWEQGAGAGELFF. CDR3 DNA sequence: TGCGCCAGCAGCTGGGAACAGGGGGCCGGGGCCGGGGAGCTGTTTTTT.

The chain has TRBV6-5 and TRBJ2-7, with 7 bases fitting TRBD1. In germline, CDR1 is MNHEY, CDR2 SVGAGI. The CDR3 is made up of 14 amino acids. V lost 6 bases, J lost 2 bases, and 7 bases stayed unmatched. CDR3 sequence (DNA): TGTGCCAGCAGGTCAACAGGGGTCCCCTACGAGCAGTACTTC. This encodes CASRSTGVPYEQYF.

The V call is TRBV6-2 or TRBV6-3, the J call TRBJ2-7; 10 positions agree with TRBD2. The CDR3 is 17 residues long. Germline-derived CDR1 and CDR2 are MNHEY and SVGEGT. The J segment lost 1 base and the V segment lost 0 bases, leaving 6 bases of the junction unmatched. The CDR3 DNA reads as TGTGCCAGCAGTTACTCGACGGGACTAGCGTGGTCCTACGAGCAGTACTTC. This sequence encodes CASSYSTGLAWSYEQYF.

The V gene is TRBV10-3, the J gene TRBJ1-2; the D is unclear. The CDR3 length is 10 residues. The germline gives CDR1 ENHRY, CDR2 SYGVKD. V lost 11 bases, J lost 7 bases, and 11 bases lay in between. The CDR3, as DNA: TGTGCCTCATGGGCTTCTGGCTACACCTTC. Translation: CASWASGYTF.

The chain couples TRBV19 to TRBJ2-1; 9 bases fit TRBD1. V trimming: 3 bases; J trimming: 4 bases; junction bases outside the gene matches: 1. Germline CDR1 reads LNHDA; CDR2 reads SQIVND (reference sequence). The CDR3 has 14 residues. The CDR3 here is CASSMGQGYNEQFF. The CDR3, as DNA: TGTGCCAGTAGTATGGGACAGGGATACAATGAGCAGTTCTTC.

V gene TRBV4-2 combines with J gene TRBJ2-5, with TRBD2 matching over 7 bases. From germline, CDR1 is LGHNA and CDR2 YNFKEQ. The ends lost 0 bases at V and 6 bases at J; junction bases unmatched: 10. The CDR3 runs to 16 residues. CDR3 amino acids: CASSQDSPQRGKTQYF. The CDR3 coding sequence is TGTGCCAGCAGCCAAGACTCCCCCCAGCGGGGAAAGACCCAGTACTTC.

The chain couples TRBV27 to TRBJ2-7; 8 bases match TRBD1. Germline CDR1 MNHEY, CDR2 SMNVEV (reference sequence). V lost 6 bases to trimming and J lost 0 bases; unmatched junction nucleotides: 13. CDR3 length equals 17 residues. The CDR3 DNA reads as TGTGCCAGCAGCCGAAATCCGGGACAGGTGAGCTCCTACGAGCAGTACTTC. Protein product: CASSRNPGQVSSYEQYF.

The CDR3 nucleotides read TGTGCCAGCAGTTTATCCTGGGGCCACCAAGAGACCCAGTACTTC. This translates into CASSLSWGHQETQYF. The chain has TRBV27 and TRBJ2-5, with D possibly TRBD1 on 5 matching bases. The germline V and J ends were trimmed by 0 bases and 0 bases, with 8 bases remaining between them. Germline V CDR1 and CDR2: MNHEY, SMNVEV (reference sequence). The CDR3 is 15 amino acids.

This chain joins TRBV11-2 and TRBJ1-5, with TRBD1 as a possible D gene (6 bases). Trimming removed 5 bases at V and 4 bases at J, with 9 bases between. CDR1 SGHAT and CDR2 FQNNGV come from the germline V gene. The CDR3 runs to 13 residues. Written as DNA, the CDR3 is TGTGCCAGCAGCCGCGGACAGAATCAGCCCCAGCATTTT. This encodes CASSRGQNQPQHF.

This clone was recorded once. The chain carries TRBV18 and TRBJ2-1, with 13 bases lining up with TRBD2. Germline V CDR1 and CDR2: KGHSH, LQKENI. The CDR3 sequence is 14 residues long. V was clipped by 3 bases and J by 10 bases; unmatched bases: 3. CDR3 sequence: CASSPGLAGVEQFF. CDR3 nucleotide sequence: TGTGCCAGCTCACCCGGACTAGCGGGAGTAGAGCAGTTCTTC. The entire variable domain, with the rest obtained from reference TRBV18 and TRBJ2-1, is as follows: NAGVMQNPRHLVRRRGQEARLRCSPMKGHSHVYWYRQLPEEGLKFMVYLQKENIIDESGMPKERFSAEFPKEGPSILRIQQVVRGDSAAYFCASSPGLAGVEQFFGPGTRLTVL.

This rearrangement joins TRBV4-2 to TRBJ1-1; D gene ambiguous. The CDR3 extends over 14 amino acids. V lost 4 bases and J lost 4, with 13 bases in between. CDR1 LGHNA and CDR2 YNFKEQ come from the germline V gene. CDR3 bases: TGTGCCAGCAGCCCGCAAAAGTCGGGCACTGAAGCTTTCTTT. It translates to CASSPQKSGTEAFF.

The chain employs TRBV12-3 or TRBV12-4 and TRBJ2-1, with 7 bases matching TRBD2. Germline trimming cut 8 bases from V and 2 bases from J; bases unmatched to any gene: 3. The CDR3 loop spans 13 amino acids. CDR3 amino acids: CASLSGAYNEQFF. The DNA of the CDR3 is TGTGCCAGCCTGAGCGGGGCCTACAATGAGCAGTTCTTC.

The chain is built from TRBV15 and TRBJ2-3; 7 bases are a match to TRBD1. The CDR3 loop spans 18 amino acids. The V gene's germline CDR1 is LNHNV and CDR2 YYDKDF (reference sequence). The V and J ends lost 3 bases and 2 bases, in that order; junction bases with no gene match: 14. The CDR3 here is CATSSGRQGGRNTDTQYF. CDR3 DNA sequence: TGTGCCACCAGCAGTGGCCGACAGGGTGGACGAAACACAGATACGCAGTATTTT.

This chain joins TRBV30 and TRBJ1-2; D unclear. CDR1 is GTSNPN and CDR2 is SVGIG in the germline V gene (reference sequence). With 2 bases removed from V and 2 bases from J, the gap between germline ends came to 15 bases. The CDR3 loop spans 15 amino acids. The CDR3 DNA sequence: TGTGCCTGGAGTCGATTACTTGTCCCCAACTATGGCTACACCTTC. Its translation: CAWSRLLVPNYGYTF.

The V and J genes are TRBV9 and TRBJ2-1, with TRBD2 identical over 7 bases. The CDR3 runs to 16 residues. In germline, CDR1 is SGDLS, CDR2 YYNGEE. Trimming cost V 0 bases and J 5 bases; bases outside gene matches: 8. The CDR3 is CASSVGGGSRHNEQFF. CDR3 DNA: TGTGCCAGCAGCGTAGGGGGGGGTTCCCGGCACAATGAGCAGTTCTTC. The full variable domain, rest sourced from reference TRBV9 and TRBJ2-1, is DSGVTQTPKHLITATGQRVTLRCSPRSGDLSVYWYQQSLDQGLQFLIQYYNGEERAKGNILERFSAQQFPDLHSELNLSSLELGDSALYFCASSVGGGSRHNEQFFGPGTRLTVL.

The chain recombines TRBV4-1 with TRBJ2-7; maybe TRBD1 (6 bases). This CDR3 region has 15 residues. Germline CDR1 MGHRA, CDR2 YSYEKL. V was clipped by 1 base and J by 3 bases, with 13 bases between them. The CDR3 sequence is CASSQGSGTSYEQYF. The CDR3 DNA reads as TGCGCCAGCAGCCAAGGGTCCGGGACAAGCTACGAGCAGTACTTC.